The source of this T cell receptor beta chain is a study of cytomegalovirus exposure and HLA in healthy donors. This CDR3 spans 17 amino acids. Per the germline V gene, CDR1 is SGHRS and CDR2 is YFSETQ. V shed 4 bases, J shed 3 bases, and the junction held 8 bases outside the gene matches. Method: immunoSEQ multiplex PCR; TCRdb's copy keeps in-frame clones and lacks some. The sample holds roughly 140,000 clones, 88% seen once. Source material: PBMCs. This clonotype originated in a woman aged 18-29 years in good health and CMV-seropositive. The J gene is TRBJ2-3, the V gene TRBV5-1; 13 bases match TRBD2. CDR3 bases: TGCGCCAGCAGCGCCCTGGGACTAGCGGGACCAACAGATACGCAGTATTTT. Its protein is CASSALGLAGPTDTQYF.